The 16 T cell receptor beta chains presented below share a single source sample, sequenced in a study of blood T cell repertoires in COVID-19. The table came from immunoSEQ multiplex PCR; TCRdb's copy has only in-frame clones and leaves some out. In the table there are roughly 200,000 clones, around 85% of which are singletons. Sequencing was carried out using peripheral blood. The receptors were gathered from a person aged 65 to 85 with COVID-19, enrolled during active disease.

This chain uses TRBV27 with TRBJ2-7; 9 nucleotides line up with TRBD1. Germline values: CDR1 MNHEY, CDR2 SMNVEV (reference sequence). There are 16 residues in the CDR3. The V segment lost 5 bases and the J segment 2 bases; nucleotides outside the gene matches: 10. CDR3 bases: TGTGCCAGCAGTCGAACAGGGGGCGGATCCACCTACGAGCAGTACTTC. It yields the protein CASSRTGGGSTYEQYF.

This clone has a single count. As DNA, the CDR3 is TGCGCCAGCAGCCTTACTTTCTTCTACGAGCAGTACTTC. This encodes CASSLTFFYEQYF. The V call is TRBV10-1, the J call TRBJ2-7; D unresolved. The CDR3 has 13 amino acids. Per the germline V gene, CDR1 is WNHNN and CDR2 is SYGVQD (reference sequence). V dropped 6 bases and J dropped 3 bases, with 12 bases sitting between them.

The chain has TRBV29-1 and TRBJ2-3, with a tentative D call TRBD2 (5 bases). Per germline, CDR1 SQVTM and CDR2 ANQGSEA. The CDR3 contains 13 residues. The V and J ends lost 8 bases and 3 bases respectively, with 15 bases between them. The CDR3 DNA sequence: TGCAGCTCCCGGGGAGTGGGTACAGATACGCAGTATTTT. This gives the protein CSSRGVGTDTQYF.

The chain has TRBV6-5 and TRBJ1-3, with a tentative D call TRBD1 (6 bases). The CDR3 length is 15 residues. V was pared by 6 bases and J by 2 bases, with 14 bases between. Germline lookup yields CDR1 MNHEY and CDR2 SVGAGI. The CDR3 region is CASSSPQGPGNTIYF. Here the CDR3 DNA reads TGTGCCAGCAGCTCCCCTCAGGGGCCTGGAAACACCATATATTTT.

This sequence joins TRBV5-1 and TRBJ1-4; 7 bases line up with TRBD1. CDR3 size: 15 residues. Germline loops: CDR1 SGHRS, CDR2 YFSETQ. With V trimmed by 4 bases and J by 6 bases, 9 bases remained unmatched. CDR3 sequence: CASSKGDSRDEKLFF. The CDR3 DNA sequence: TGCGCCAGCAGCAAGGGGGACAGTCGGGATGAAAAACTGTTTTTT.

This clone was found a few times. The rearrangement uses TRBV5-4 and TRBJ2-4; 8 bases fit TRBD2. With 4 bases clipped from V and 4 bases from J, the junction kept 13 bases outside the gene matches. CDR3 length: 17 residues. The germline CDR1 and CDR2 sequences are SGHNT and YYREEE (reference sequence). The CDR3 DNA sequence: TGTGCCAGCAGCACAGGTCGTGCGGGAGGCGGTAAAAACATTCAGTACTTC. It translates to CASSTGRAGGGKNIQYF.

About this clone itself: Sequence at one end of the junction differs from germline and may be a read error. The chain recombines TRBV7-7 with TRBJ2-2; D perhaps matches TRBD1 (6 bases). Looked up from germline, CDR1 is SSHAT and CDR2 is FNYEAQ (reference sequence). CDR3 length: 15 residues. CDR3 coding DNA: TGTGCCAGCAGCCCCACCACAGGGAACGCCGGGGAGCTGTTTTTT. Its translation: CASSPTTGNAGELFF.

CDR3 loop: CASSTRGYGYTF. The CDR3 DNA is TGTGCCAGCAGTACCAGGGGATACGGCTACACCTTC. This sequence joins TRBV28 and TRBJ1-2; possible D gene TRBD1, 6 bases. V lost 5 bases, J lost 8 bases, and 12 bases lay in between. The length of the CDR3 is 12 residues. The V gene's germline CDR1 is MDHEN and CDR2 SYDVKM.

This chain connects TRBV28 to TRBJ2-7; TRBD2 matches 8 bases. This CDR3 contains 15 residues. Germline V gives CDR1 MDHEN, CDR2 SYDVKM. V was clipped by 5 bases and J by 5 bases; unmatched bases: 11. CDR3 coding DNA: TGTGCCAGCAGTCCCAAGGGACTAGTCAAACACGAGCAGTACTTC. Translated: CASSPKGLVKHEQYF.

The chain recombines TRBV15 with TRBJ2-4; 8 nucleotides agree with TRBD2. This CDR3 has 16 residues. Looked up from germline, CDR1 is LNHNV and CDR2 is YYDKDF (reference sequence). Germline trimming cut 4 bases from V and 5 bases from J; bases unmatched to any gene: 10. This CDR3 is CATSTGGGPPQNIQYF. The DNA of the CDR3 is TGTGCCACCAGCACCGGCGGGGGGCCGCCCCAAAACATTCAGTACTTC.

The genes are TRBV15 and TRBJ1-5; D possibly corresponds to TRBD1 (6 bases). Germline assignment: CDR1 LNHNV and CDR2 YYDKDF (reference sequence). This CDR3 is 16 amino acids long. V dropped 0 bases and J dropped 5 bases, with 14 bases sitting between them. The CDR3 DNA sequence: TGTGCCACCAGCAGAGATCGTGGACAGACTGATCAGCCCCAGCATTTT. It yields the protein CATSRDRGQTDQPQHF.

This rearrangement joins TRBV3-1 (or the pseudogene TRBV3-2) to TRBJ1-2; 12 bases fit TRBD1. The CDR3 length is 15 residues. V trimming: 3 bases; J trimming: 5 bases; junction bases outside the gene matches: 4. Looked up from germline, CDR1 is LGHDT and CDR2 is YNNKEL (reference sequence). CDR3 nucleotide sequence: TGTGCCAGCAGCCACGGGACAGGGGGCAAGTATGGCTACACCTTC. Translated, it gives CASSHGTGGKYGYTF.

This clone came up once. The chain combines TRBV28 with TRBJ2-7; 7 bases map to TRBD2. CDR3 length: 15 residues. V shed 5 bases, J shed 6 bases, and the junction held 13 bases outside the gene matches. CDR1 MDHEN and CDR2 SYDVKM come from the germline V gene. CDR3 in amino acids: CASSPPGRGGGEQYF. DNA for the CDR3: TGTGCCAGCAGTCCGCCGGGGAGGGGTGGTGGCGAGCAGTACTTC.

The rearrangement joins TRBV7-9 to TRBJ1-6; D might be TRBD1 (5 bases). Germline-derived CDR1 and CDR2 are SEHNR and FQNEAQ (reference sequence). This CDR3 comprises 12 residues. V lost 5 bases and J lost 11, with 10 bases in between. The CDR3 DNA reads TGTGCCAGCAGCCTGGGGCTCGCACCCCTCCACTTT. Protein: CASSLGLAPLHF.

The chain uses TRBV15 and TRBJ2-7; 8 nucleotides match TRBD1. V shed 3 bases, J shed 0 bases, and the junction held 4 bases outside the gene matches. CDR1 LNHNV and CDR2 YYDKDF come from the germline V gene (reference sequence). CDR3 size: 15 residues. CDR3 DNA: TGTGCCACCAGCAGGGGGACAGGCGCCTCCTACGAGCAGTACTTC. It is translated as CATSRGTGASYEQYF.

This chain joins TRBV27 and TRBJ2-7; 14 nucleotides align to TRBD2. J was trimmed by 4 bases and V by 6 bases; bases with no gene match: 5. The germline V gene has CDR1 MNHEY and CDR2 SMNVEV (reference sequence). The CDR3 covers 15 residues. The CDR3 DNA sequence: TGTGCCAGCAGAACCGGACTAGCGGGGGGTTACGAGCAGTACTTC. Encoded protein: CASRTGLAGGYEQYF.